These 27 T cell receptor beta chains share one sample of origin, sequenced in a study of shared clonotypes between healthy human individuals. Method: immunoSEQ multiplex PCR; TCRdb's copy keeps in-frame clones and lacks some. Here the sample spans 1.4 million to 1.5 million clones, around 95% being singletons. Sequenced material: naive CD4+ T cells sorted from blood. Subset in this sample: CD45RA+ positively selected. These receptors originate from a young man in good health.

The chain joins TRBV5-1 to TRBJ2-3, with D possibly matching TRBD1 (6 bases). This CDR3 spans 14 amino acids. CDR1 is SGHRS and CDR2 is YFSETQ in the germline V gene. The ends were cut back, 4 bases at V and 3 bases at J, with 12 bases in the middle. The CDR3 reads CASSVGHPTDTQYF. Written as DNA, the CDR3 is TGCGCCAGCAGCGTGGGACACCCAACAGATACGCAGTATTTT.

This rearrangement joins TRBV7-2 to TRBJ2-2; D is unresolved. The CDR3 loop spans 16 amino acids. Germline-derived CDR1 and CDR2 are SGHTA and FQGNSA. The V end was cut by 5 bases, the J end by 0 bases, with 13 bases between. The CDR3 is CASSRTGGANTGELFF. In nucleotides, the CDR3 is TGTGCCAGCAGCCGAACCGGTGGCGCGAACACCGGGGAGCTGTTTTTT.

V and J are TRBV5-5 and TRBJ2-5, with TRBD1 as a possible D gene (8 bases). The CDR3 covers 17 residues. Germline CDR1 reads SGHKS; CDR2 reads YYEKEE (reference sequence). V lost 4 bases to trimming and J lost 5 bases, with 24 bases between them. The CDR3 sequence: CASSRGDRHELRETQYF. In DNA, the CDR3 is TGTGCCAGCAGCCGGGGGGACAGGCACGAATTGAGGGAGACCCAGTACTTC.

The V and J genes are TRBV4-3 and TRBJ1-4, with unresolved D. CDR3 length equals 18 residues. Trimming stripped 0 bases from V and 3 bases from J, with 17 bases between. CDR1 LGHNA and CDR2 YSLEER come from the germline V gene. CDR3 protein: CASSQDSTTRSANEKLFF. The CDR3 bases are TGCGCCAGCAGCCAAGACTCAACCACCCGGAGCGCTAATGAAAAACTGTTTTTT.

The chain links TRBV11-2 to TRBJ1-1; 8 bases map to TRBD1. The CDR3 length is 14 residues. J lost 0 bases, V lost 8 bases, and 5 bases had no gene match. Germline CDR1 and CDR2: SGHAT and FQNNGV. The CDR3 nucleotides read TGTGCCAGCTCTCGGGACAGGTTGAACACTGAAGCTTTCTTT. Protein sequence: CASSRDRLNTEAFF.

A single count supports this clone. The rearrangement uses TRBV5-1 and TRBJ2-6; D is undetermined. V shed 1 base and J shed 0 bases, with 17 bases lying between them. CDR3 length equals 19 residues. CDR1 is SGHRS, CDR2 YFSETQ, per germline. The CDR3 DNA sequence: TGCGCCAGCAGCTTGTACGCCCCGACCCATAGCTCTGGGGCCAACGTCCTGACTTTC. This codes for CASSLYAPTHSSGANVLTF.

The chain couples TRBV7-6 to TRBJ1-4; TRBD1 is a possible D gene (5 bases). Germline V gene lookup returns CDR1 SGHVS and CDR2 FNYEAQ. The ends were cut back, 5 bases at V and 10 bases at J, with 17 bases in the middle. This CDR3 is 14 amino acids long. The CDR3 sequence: CASSLTDRDGKLFF. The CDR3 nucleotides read TGTGCCAGCAGCCTGACAGACCGTGATGGAAAACTGTTTTTT.

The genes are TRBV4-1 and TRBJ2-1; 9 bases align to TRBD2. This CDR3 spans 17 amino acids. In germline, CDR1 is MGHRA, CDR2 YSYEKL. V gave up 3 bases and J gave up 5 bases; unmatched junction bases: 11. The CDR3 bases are TGCGCCAGCAGCCACCTCGTGACTAGCGGAGCTGACAATGAGCAGTTCTTC. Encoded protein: CASSHLVTSGADNEQFF.

CDR3 sequence: CASSRGSSYEQYF. CDR3 sequence (DNA): TGTGCCAGCAGCAGGGGGAGCTCCTACGAGCAGTACTTC. The chain joins TRBV7-9 to TRBJ2-7; a possible D gene is TRBD1 (6 bases). This CDR3 is 13 amino acids long. Trimming removed 5 bases from V and 0 bases from J, with 8 bases in between. CDR1 and CDR2 (germline): SEHNR, FQNEAQ (reference sequence).

CDR3 loop: CASSLYGGYNEQFF. As DNA, the CDR3 is TGTGCCAGCAGTTTATATGGGGGGTACAATGAGCAGTTCTTC. The gene calls are TRBV28 and TRBJ2-1; possibly TRBD2 for D (6 bases). V lost 1 base, J lost 4 bases, and 8 bases lay in between. Germline CDR1 and CDR2: MDHEN and SYDVKM. CDR3 length: 14 amino acids.

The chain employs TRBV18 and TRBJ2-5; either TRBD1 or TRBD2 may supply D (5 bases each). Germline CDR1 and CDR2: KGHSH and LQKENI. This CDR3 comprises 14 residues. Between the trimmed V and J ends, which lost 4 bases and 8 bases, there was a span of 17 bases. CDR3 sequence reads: CASSQSKGLATQYF. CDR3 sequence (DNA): TGTGCCAGCTCACAGAGTAAGGGGCTAGCCACCCAGTACTTC. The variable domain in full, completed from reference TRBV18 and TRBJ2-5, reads NAGVMQNPRHLVRRRGQEARLRCSPMKGHSHVYWYRQLPEEGLKFMVYLQKENIIDESGMPKERFSAEFPKEGPSILRIQQVVRGDSAAYFCASSQSKGLATQYFGPGTRLLVL.

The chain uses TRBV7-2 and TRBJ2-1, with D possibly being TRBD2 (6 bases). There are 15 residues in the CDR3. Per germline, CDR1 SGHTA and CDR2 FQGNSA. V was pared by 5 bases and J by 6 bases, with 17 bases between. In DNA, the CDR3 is TGTGCCAGCAGCCCGATTCGACTAGGCTCCAATGAGCAGTTCTTC. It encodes CASSPIRLGSNEQFF.

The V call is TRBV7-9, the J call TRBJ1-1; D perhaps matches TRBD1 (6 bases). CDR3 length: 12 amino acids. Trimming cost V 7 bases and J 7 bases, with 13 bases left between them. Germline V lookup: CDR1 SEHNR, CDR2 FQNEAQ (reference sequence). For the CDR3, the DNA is TGTGCCAGCAACAGGGATTTCGGTGAAGCTTTCTTT. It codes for CASNRDFGEAFF. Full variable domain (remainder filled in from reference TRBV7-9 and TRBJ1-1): DTGVSQNPRHKITKRGQNVTFRCDPISEHNRLYWYRQTLGQGPEFLTYFQNEAQLEKSRLLSDRFSAERPKGSFSTLEIQRTEQGDSAMYLCASNRDFGEAFFGQGTRLTVV.

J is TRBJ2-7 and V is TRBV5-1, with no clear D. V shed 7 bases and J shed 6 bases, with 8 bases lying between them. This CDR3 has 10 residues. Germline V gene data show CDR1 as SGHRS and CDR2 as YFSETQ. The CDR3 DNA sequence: TGCGCCAGCCCTCCCCTCGAGCAGTACTTC. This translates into CASPPLEQYF.

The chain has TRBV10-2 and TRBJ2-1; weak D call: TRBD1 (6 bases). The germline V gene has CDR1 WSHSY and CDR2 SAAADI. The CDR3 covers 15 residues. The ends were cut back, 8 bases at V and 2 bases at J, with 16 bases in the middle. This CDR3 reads CASLGGSGAYNEQFF. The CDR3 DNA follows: TGCGCCAGCCTGGGTGGGTCAGGGGCCTACAATGAGCAGTTCTTC.

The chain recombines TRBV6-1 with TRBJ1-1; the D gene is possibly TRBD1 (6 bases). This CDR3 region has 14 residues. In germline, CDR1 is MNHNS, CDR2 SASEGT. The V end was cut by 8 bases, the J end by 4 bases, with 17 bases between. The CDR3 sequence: CASRTVGRSTEAFF. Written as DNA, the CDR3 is TGTGCCAGCCGGACAGTGGGGAGAAGCACTGAAGCTTTCTTT.

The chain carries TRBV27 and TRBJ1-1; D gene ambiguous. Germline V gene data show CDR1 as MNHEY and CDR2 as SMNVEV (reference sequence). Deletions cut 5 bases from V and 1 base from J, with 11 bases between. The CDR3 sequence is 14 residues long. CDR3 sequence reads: CASSKQVSNTEAFF. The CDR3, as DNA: TGTGCCAGCAGTAAACAAGTTTCGAACACTGAAGCTTTCTTT.

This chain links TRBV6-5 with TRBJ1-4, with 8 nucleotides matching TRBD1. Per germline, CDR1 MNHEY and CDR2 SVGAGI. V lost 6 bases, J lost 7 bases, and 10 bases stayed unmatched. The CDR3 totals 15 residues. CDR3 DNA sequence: TGTGCCAGCAGAAAGAGGACAGGGTCTGGTGAAAAACTGTTTTTT. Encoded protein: CASRKRTGSGEKLFF.

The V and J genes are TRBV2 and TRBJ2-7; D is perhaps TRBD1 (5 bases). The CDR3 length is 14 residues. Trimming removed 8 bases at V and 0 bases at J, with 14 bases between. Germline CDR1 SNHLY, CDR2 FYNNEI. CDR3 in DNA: TGTGCCAGCCTGGCAAGGGGCCACTCCTACGAGCAGTACTTC. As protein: CASLARGHSYEQYF.

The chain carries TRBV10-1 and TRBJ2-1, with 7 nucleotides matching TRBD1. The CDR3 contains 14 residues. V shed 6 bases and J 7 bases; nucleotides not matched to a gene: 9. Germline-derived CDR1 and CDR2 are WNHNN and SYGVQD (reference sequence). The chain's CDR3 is CASSRDRVQNEQFF. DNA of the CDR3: TGCGCCAGCAGCCGTGACAGGGTTCAAAATGAGCAGTTCTTC.

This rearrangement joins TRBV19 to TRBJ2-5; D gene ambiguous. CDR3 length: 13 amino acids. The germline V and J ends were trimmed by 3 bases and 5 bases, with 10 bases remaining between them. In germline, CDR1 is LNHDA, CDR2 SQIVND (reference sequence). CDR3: CASSIPRTETQYF. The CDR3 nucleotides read TGTGCCAGTAGTATCCCCAGGACGGAGACCCAGTACTTC. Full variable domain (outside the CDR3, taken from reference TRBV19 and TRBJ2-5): DGGITQSPKYLFRKEGQNVTLSCEQNLNHDAMYWYRQDPGQGLRLIYYSQIVNDFQKGDIAEGYSVSREKKESFPLTVTSAQKNPTAFYLCASSIPRTETQYFGPGTRLLVL.

The CDR3 protein is CASSAGVGEKLFF. CDR3 in DNA: TGTGCCAGTAGTGCAGGGGTAGGTGAAAAACTGTTTTTT. The gene calls are TRBV19 and TRBJ1-4; TRBD1 might be the D (6 bases). CDR1 is LNHDA, CDR2 SQIVND, per germline (reference sequence). Deletions cut 5 bases from V and 7 bases from J, with 11 bases between. There are 13 residues in the CDR3. Combining the CDR3 with reference TRBV19 and TRBJ1-4 gives the whole variable domain DGGITQSPKYLFRKEGQNVTLSCEQNLNHDAMYWYRQDPGQGLRLIYYSQIVNDFQKGDIAEGYSVSREKKESFPLTVTSAQKNPTAFYLCASSAGVGEKLFFGSGTQLSVL.

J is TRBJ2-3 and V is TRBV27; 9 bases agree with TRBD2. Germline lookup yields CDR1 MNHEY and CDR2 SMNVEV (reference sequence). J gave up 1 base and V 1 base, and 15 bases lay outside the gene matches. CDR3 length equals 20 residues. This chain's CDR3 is CASSLLVAGALYTGTDTQYF. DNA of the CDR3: TGTGCCAGCAGTTTATTGGTAGCGGGAGCCCTCTACACTGGCACAGATACGCAGTATTTT.

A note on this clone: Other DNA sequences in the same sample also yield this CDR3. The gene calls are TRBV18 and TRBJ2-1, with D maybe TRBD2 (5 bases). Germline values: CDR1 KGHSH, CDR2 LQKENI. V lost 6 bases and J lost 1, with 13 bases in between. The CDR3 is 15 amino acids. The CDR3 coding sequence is TGTGCCAGCTCGCTTAGCGTCTCGTCCTACAATGAGCAGTTCTTC. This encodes CASSLSVSSYNEQFF. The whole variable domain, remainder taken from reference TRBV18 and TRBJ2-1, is NAGVMQNPRHLVRRRGQEARLRCSPMKGHSHVYWYRQLPEEGLKFMVYLQKENIIDESGMPKERFSAEFPKEGPSILRIQQVVRGDSAAYFCASSLSVSSYNEQFFGPGTRLTVL.

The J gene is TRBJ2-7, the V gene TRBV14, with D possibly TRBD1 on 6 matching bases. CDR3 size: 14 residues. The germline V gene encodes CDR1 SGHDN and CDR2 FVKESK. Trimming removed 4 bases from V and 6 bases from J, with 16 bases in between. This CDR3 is CASSRITGFGEQYF. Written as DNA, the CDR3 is TGTGCCAGCAGCCGGATTACAGGGTTCGGCGAGCAGTACTTC.

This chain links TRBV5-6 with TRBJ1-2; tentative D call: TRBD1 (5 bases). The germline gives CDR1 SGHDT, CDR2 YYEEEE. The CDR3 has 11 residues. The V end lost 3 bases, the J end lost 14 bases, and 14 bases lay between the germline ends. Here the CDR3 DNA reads TGTGCCAGCAGCTCGGGACCGCCATTTACCTTC. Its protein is CASSSGPPFTF. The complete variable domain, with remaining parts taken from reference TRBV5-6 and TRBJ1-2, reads DAGVTQSPTHLIKTRGQQVTLRCSPKSGHDTVSWYQQALGQGPQFIFQYYEEEERQRGNFPDRFSGHQFPNYSSELNVNALLLGDSALYLCASSSGPPFTFGSGTRLTVV.

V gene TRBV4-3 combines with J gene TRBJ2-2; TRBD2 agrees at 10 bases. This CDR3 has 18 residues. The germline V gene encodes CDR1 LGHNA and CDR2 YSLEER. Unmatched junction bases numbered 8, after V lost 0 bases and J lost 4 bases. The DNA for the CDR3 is TGCGCCAGCAGCCAAGAGAACTTAGCGGGAGGAGGCACCGGGGAGCTGTTTTTT. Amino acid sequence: CASSQENLAGGGTGELFF.